The 8 T cell receptor beta chains below all came from one sample that was sequenced in a study of shared clonotypes between healthy human individuals. Libraries were prepared by immunoSEQ multiplex PCR; TCRdb keeps only in-frame clonotypes and omits some of them. The sample has about 1.5 million clones, roughly 98% seen once. Sequences were obtained from naive CD4+ T cells sorted from blood. Subset given: CD45RA+ positively selected. Receptor source: a man younger than 45 in good health.

The rearrangement joins TRBV28 to TRBJ1-3; possible D gene TRBD1, 5 bases. V gave up 8 bases and J gave up 8 bases, with 16 bases separating them. The germline CDR1 and CDR2 sequences are MDHEN and SYDVKM. The CDR3 loop spans 13 amino acids. The CDR3 region is CASQAGAWDTIYF. The CDR3 region has the DNA TGTGCCAGCCAGGCCGGGGCTTGGGACACCATATATTTT.

V usage is TRBV11-3 and J usage is TRBJ2-7; 7 bases agree with TRBD1. CDR3 size: 13 residues. V lost 5 bases to trimming and J lost 5 bases; unmatched junction nucleotides: 6. CDR1 is SGHNT, CDR2 YENEEA, per germline. The CDR3 sequence: CASSLQGSHEQYF. CDR3 sequence (DNA): TGTGCCAGCAGCCTACAGGGGTCCCACGAGCAGTACTTC.

Concerning this clone: Other DNA sequences in the sample encode the same CDR3. The V and J genes are TRBV6-1 and TRBJ1-5; D is unresolved. This CDR3 spans 14 amino acids. Trimming left V 3 bases short and J 3 bases short, with 9 bases between. CDR1 and CDR2 from the germline V gene are MNHNS and SASEGT. As DNA, the CDR3 is TGTGCCAGCAGTGAGGCGGGCGTCAATCAGCCCCAGCATTTT. Translation: CASSEAGVNQPQHF.

The chain has TRBV6-5 and TRBJ2-5, with D perhaps TRBD1 (5 bases). V dropped 5 bases and J dropped 4 bases, with 8 bases sitting between them. CDR3 length: 12 residues. In germline, CDR1 is MNHEY, CDR2 SVGAGI. This chain's CDR3 is CASSQDRETQYF. DNA of the CDR3: TGTGCCAGCAGTCAAGACAGAGAGACCCAGTACTTC.

The CDR3 DNA reads as TGTGCCAGCAGTCCAGGTGGGTCGCTGAAGGGACGCGAGCAGTACTTC. It yields the protein CASSPGGSLKGREQYF. The chain uses TRBV27 and TRBJ2-7; the D gene could be TRBD1 or TRBD2 (5 bases each). The CDR3 spans 16 residues. V was trimmed by 5 bases and J by 6 bases, leaving 23 bases between them. Germline V gives CDR1 MNHEY, CDR2 SMNVEV (reference sequence).

Note on this clone: Other DNA sequences in this sample translate to the same CDR3. The CDR3 reads CASSLSSVNEQFF. For the CDR3, the DNA is TGCGCCAGCAGCTTGTCTAGCGTAAATGAGCAGTTCTTC. The rearrangement links TRBV5-1 to TRBJ2-1; perhaps TRBD2 as D (6 bases). V was trimmed by 1 base and J by 7 bases, leaving 9 bases between them. The germline CDR1 and CDR2 sequences are SGHRS and YFSETQ. CDR3 length: 13 residues.

The V and J genes are TRBV7-9 and TRBJ1-5; D ambiguous. The CDR3 has 14 amino acids. Germline CDR1 and CDR2: SEHNR and FQNEAQ (reference sequence). Trimming took 2 bases from V and 3 from J, leaving 8 bases between them. Here the CDR3 DNA reads TGTGCCAGCAGCTTACCAGGTCTCAATCAGCCCCAGCATTTT. This translates into CASSLPGLNQPQHF. Complete variable domain (other parts from reference TRBV7-9 and TRBJ1-5): DTGVSQNPRHKITKRGQNVTFRCDPISEHNRLYWYRQTLGQGPEFLTYFQNEAQLEKSRLLSDRFSAERPKGSFSTLEIQRTEQGDSAMYLCASSLPGLNQPQHFGDGTRLSIL.

The rearrangement joins TRBV28 to TRBJ2-2; 7 positions agree with TRBD1. CDR1 and CDR2 from the germline V gene are MDHEN and SYDVKM. This CDR3 is built from 14 residues. Germline trimming cut 6 bases from V and 1 base from J; bases unmatched to any gene: 2. CDR3 protein: CASRSGGNTGELFF. Here the CDR3 DNA reads TGTGCCAGCAGATCAGGGGGGAACACCGGGGAGCTGTTTTTT.